Reported below is one T cell receptor (beta chain). The data were obtained in a study of CD8 T cells in Susac syndrome. The authors reverse transcribed roughly 0.5 to 1 ug RNA with random hexamers. A single record per CDR3 protein comes from TCRdb applying MiXCR to the immunoSEQ multiplex PCR reads. The table shows 150,000 to 200,000 distinct CDR3 sequences, with approximately 96% occurring only once. Between the trimmed V and J ends, which lost 6 bases and 1 base, there was a span of 8 bases. The CDR3 has 13 residues. Per the germline V gene, CDR1 is MNHEY and CDR2 is SVGAGI. The V and J genes are TRBV6-5 and TRBJ2-3; D gene unclear. The sequence was obtained from a human donor in good health. The sequencing sample was made of CD4+ T cells from PBMCs. This CDR3 reads CASRESGTDTQYF. Here the CDR3 DNA reads TGTGCCAGCAGGGAATCGGGCACAGATACGCAGTATTTT.